The rows below give T cell receptor beta chains drawn from one sample of a study of T cells in Graves' hyperthyroidism and ophthalmopathy. MiXCR, applied by TCRdb to the multiplex PCR reads, yields one record per CDR3 protein. The top ten clones hold approximately 16% of a sample with around 700,000 distinct CDR3 sequences, around 19% of them seen once. What was sequenced was blood. The receptors here all came from a woman in her fifties or sixties with Graves' hyperthyroidism that later progressed to Graves' ophthalmopathy. The CDR3 runs from the conserved cysteine through the conserved F or W.

cdr3_aa: CASSPRPEDTQYF
j_call: TRBJ2-3
v_call: TRBV18
cdr3_length: 13

cdr3_aa: CSARTPGVSTDTQYF
j_call: TRBJ2-3
v_call: TRBV20-1
cdr3_length: 15

cdr3_aa: CATSDGPGITPTDTQYF
j_call: TRBJ2-3
v_call: TRBV24-1
cdr3_length: 17

cdr3_aa: CASSPWERGNGELFF
j_call: TRBJ2-2
v_call: TRBV3-1
cdr3_length: 15

cdr3_aa: CASSYSTSYDTQYF
j_call: TRBJ2-3
v_call: TRBV6-2/TRBV6-3
cdr3_length: 14

cdr3_aa: CSARTSGTDTQYF
j_call: TRBJ2-3
v_call: TRBV20-1
cdr3_length: 13

cdr3_aa: CASSLVGGFETQYF
j_call: TRBJ2-5
v_call: TRBV13
cdr3_length: 14

cdr3_aa: CASTLGTANTGELFF
j_call: TRBJ2-2
v_call: TRBV2
cdr3_length: 15

cdr3_aa: CASSQALPGQQNSPLHF
j_call: TRBJ1-6
v_call: TRBV4-2
cdr3_length: 17

cdr3_aa: CASSYLGETEAFF
j_call: TRBJ1-1
v_call: TRBV6-2/TRBV6-3
cdr3_length: 13

cdr3_aa: CASSHRDSGTEKLFF
j_call: TRBJ1-4
v_call: TRBV4-2
cdr3_length: 15

cdr3_aa: CASSLGQTQNYGYTF
j_call: TRBJ1-2
v_call: TRBV5-1
cdr3_length: 15

cdr3_aa: CASSLTGTSSYNEQFF
j_call: TRBJ2-1
v_call: TRBV18
cdr3_length: 16

cdr3_aa: CASSSKGETQYF
j_call: TRBJ2-5
v_call: TRBV11-2
cdr3_length: 12

cdr3_aa: CASNSWAGANTGELFF
j_call: TRBJ2-2
v_call: TRBV5-6
cdr3_length: 16

cdr3_aa: CASRPLSGVGQYF
j_call: TRBJ2-5
v_call: TRBV27
cdr3_length: 13

cdr3_aa: CASSPGGALGNEQFF
j_call: TRBJ2-1
v_call: TRBV7-9
cdr3_length: 15

cdr3_aa: CASSLPSGGLYEQFF
j_call: TRBJ2-1
v_call: TRBV5-6
cdr3_length: 15

cdr3_aa: CASSTQGTSGDNEQFF
j_call: TRBJ2-1
v_call: TRBV19
cdr3_length: 16

cdr3_aa: CASSEPPAGGYYGYTF
j_call: TRBJ1-2
v_call: TRBV9
cdr3_length: 16

cdr3_aa: CASSLVGTWNTEAFF
j_call: TRBJ1-1
v_call: TRBV7-8
cdr3_length: 15

cdr3_aa: CASVPGTGTGYGYTF
j_call: TRBJ1-2
v_call: TRBV12-5
cdr3_length: 15

cdr3_aa: CASTPTGSSYEQYF
j_call: TRBJ2-7
v_call: TRBV7-9
cdr3_length: 14

cdr3_aa: CSVGDRGGSTDTQYF
j_call: TRBJ2-3
v_call: TRBV29-1
cdr3_length: 15

cdr3_aa: CASSFASTESTEAFF
j_call: TRBJ1-1
v_call: TRBV7-8
cdr3_length: 15

cdr3_aa: CASSLVDAGGYNEQFF
j_call: TRBJ2-1
v_call: TRBV18
cdr3_length: 16

cdr3_aa: CASSTGPGGSPLHF
j_call: TRBJ1-6
v_call: TRBV18
cdr3_length: 14